A single sample is the source of the 6 T cell receptor beta chains below, sequenced in a study of metastatic and nonmetastatic thyroid tumors. From the PCR reads, TCRdb re-called clones with MiXCR. This table has about 17,000 clones, approximately 16% appearing once. There were no patients who had received any treatment before thyroid surgery. Sequenced: blood. These receptor sequences come from a male donor with papillary thyroid cancer or a benign thyroid nodule (not recorded which). Some clones in this sample may be carry-over from other donors' samples.

The DNA of the CDR3 is TGTGCCAGTAGACAACCCCTGGACAGGGATTTCGTAGGATACACCTTC. Translating gives CASRQPLDRDFVGYTF. The chain has TRBV19 and TRBJ1-2; the match to TRBD1 covers 8 bases. Germline CDR1 and CDR2: LNHDA and SQIVND (reference sequence). This CDR3 comprises 16 residues. V was pared by 6 bases and J by 11 bases, with 20 bases of the junction left unmatched. Drawing the rest from reference TRBV19 and TRBJ1-2, the complete variable domain is DGGITQSPKYLFRKEGQNVTLSCEQNLNHDAMYWYRQDPGQGLRLIYYSQIVNDFQKGDIAEGYSVSREKKESFPLTVTSAQKNPTAFYLCASRQPLDRDFVGYTFGSGTRLTVV.

By frequency in the sample, this clone is medium-sized. The CDR3 does not close with the conserved phenylalanine or tryptophan, likely indicating a read error. Because the CDR3's place on the DNA is in doubt, the DNA is left out and the CDR3 is given as listed by TCRdb. The chain carries TRBV3-1 and TRBJ1-2; the D segment call TRBD1 is taken from the table without a DNA check. Germline CDR1 reads LGHDT; CDR2 reads YNNKEL (reference sequence). The CDR3 spans 8 amino acids, including both terminal residues. Here the CDR3 reads CASSPAGG.

The chain links TRBV29-1 to TRBJ2-7; 11 nucleotides align to TRBD2. This CDR3 has 15 amino acids. Germline CDR1 reads SQVTM; CDR2 reads ANQGSEA. Trimming cost V 2 bases and J 2 bases; bases outside gene matches: 5. CDR3 sequence: CSVELAGGVTYEQYF. The CDR3 nucleotides read TGCAGCGTTGAACTAGCGGGAGGAGTAACCTACGAGCAGTACTTC.

This clone was found many times. This sequence joins TRBV28 and TRBJ2-7; D remains ambiguous. Per germline, CDR1 MDHEN and CDR2 SYDVKM. V lost 8 bases and J 4 bases, leaving 12 bases between the germline ends. The CDR3 extends over 12 amino acids. The CDR3 coding sequence is TGTGCCAGCGCCCCCTTGTGGTACGAGCAGTACTTC. It codes for CASAPLWYEQYF.

At least ten counts were recorded for this clone. The rearrangement links TRBV7-2 to TRBJ2-5; tentatively, D is TRBD1 (5 bases). The CDR3 sequence is 16 residues long. The V gene lost 1 base and the J gene lost 4 bases, with 16 bases spanning the gap. The germline V gene has CDR1 SGHTA and CDR2 FQGNSA. The CDR3 loop is CASSLVLSRQGETQYF. The CDR3 bases are TGTGCCAGCAGCTTAGTGCTATCCCGGCAGGGAGAGACCCAGTACTTC.

V usage is TRBV4-2 and J usage is TRBJ2-7, with 10 bases aligning to TRBD2. V gave up 2 bases and J gave up 2 bases; unmatched junction bases: 3. The CDR3 covers 15 residues. The germline gives CDR1 LGHNA, CDR2 YNFKEQ. DNA for the CDR3: TGTGCCAGCAGCCAACTAGCGGGAGAAGCCTACGAGCAGTACTTC. Encoded protein: CASSQLAGEAYEQYF.